The clone carrying this TCR beta chain showed up many times. Antigen: not known. The entry originates in a study of T cells in Graves' hyperthyroidism and ophthalmopathy. The study, taken as a whole, reports: The authors' 13 V-J model separated ophthalmopathy from stable hyperthyroidism.

V lost 4 bases to trimming and J lost 2 bases, with 15 bases between them. The CDR3 contains 15 residues. The V gene's germline CDR1 is MGHRA and CDR2 YSYEKL. Amplified TCR beta CDR3 regions came from RNA transcripts. In the first-round RT-PCR of the TCR CDR3, the HTBI primer set was used. Each CDR3 protein gets one entry after TCRdb re-called the multiplex PCR reads with MiXCR. The sample records more than 300,000 distinct CDR3 sequences, 15% to 20% being singletons. The chain uses TRBV4-1 and TRBJ2-7; D perhaps matches TRBD1 (6 bases). This sequence was found in a woman aged 25 to 45 with Graves' hyperthyroidism that later progressed to Graves' ophthalmopathy. Sample: blood. The CDR3 protein is CASSLNPDSTYEQYF. The CDR3 region has the DNA TGCGCCAGCAGCCTCAATCCGGACAGCACCTACGAGCAGTACTTC.